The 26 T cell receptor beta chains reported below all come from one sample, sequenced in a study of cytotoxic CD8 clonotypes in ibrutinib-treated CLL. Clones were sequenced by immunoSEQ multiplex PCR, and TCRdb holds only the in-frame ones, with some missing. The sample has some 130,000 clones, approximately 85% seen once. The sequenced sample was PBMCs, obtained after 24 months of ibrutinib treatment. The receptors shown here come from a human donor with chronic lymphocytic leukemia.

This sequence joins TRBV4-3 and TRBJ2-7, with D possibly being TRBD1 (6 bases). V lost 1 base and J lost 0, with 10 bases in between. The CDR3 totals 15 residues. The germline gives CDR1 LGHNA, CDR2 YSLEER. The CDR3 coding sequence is TGCGCCAGCAGCCAAGGGACAGACCGCTCCTACGAGCAGTACTTC. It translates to CASSQGTDRSYEQYF.

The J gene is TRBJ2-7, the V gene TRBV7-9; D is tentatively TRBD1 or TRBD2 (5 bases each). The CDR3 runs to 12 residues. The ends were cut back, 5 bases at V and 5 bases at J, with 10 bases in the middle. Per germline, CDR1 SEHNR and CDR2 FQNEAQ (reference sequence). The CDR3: CASSLMGDEQYF. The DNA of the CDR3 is TGTGCCAGCAGCCTTATGGGGGACGAGCAGTACTTC.

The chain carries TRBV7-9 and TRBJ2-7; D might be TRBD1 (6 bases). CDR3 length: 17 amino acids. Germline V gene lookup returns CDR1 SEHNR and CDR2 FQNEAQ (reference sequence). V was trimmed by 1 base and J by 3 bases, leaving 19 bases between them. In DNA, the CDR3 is TGTGCCAGCAGCTTAGATAGGGTACAGGGTGGTAGCTACGAGCAGTACTTC. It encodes CASSLDRVQGGSYEQYF.

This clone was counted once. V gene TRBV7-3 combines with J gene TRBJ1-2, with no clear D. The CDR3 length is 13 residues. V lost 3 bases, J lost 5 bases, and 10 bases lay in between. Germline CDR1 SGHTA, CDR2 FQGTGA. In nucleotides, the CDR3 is TGTGCCAGCAGCTTTCCTACTTTATATGGCTACACCTTC. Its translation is CASSFPTLYGYTF.

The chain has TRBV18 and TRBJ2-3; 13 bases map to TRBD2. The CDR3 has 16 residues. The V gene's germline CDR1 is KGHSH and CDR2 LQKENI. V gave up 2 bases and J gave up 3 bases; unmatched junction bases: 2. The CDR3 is CASSPGTSGATDTQYF. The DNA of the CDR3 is TGTGCCAGCTCACCAGGGACTAGCGGGGCGACAGATACGCAGTATTTT. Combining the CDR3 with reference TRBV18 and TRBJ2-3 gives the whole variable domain NAGVMQNPRHLVRRRGQEARLRCSPMKGHSHVYWYRQLPEEGLKFMVYLQKENIIDESGMPKERFSAEFPKEGPSILRIQQVVRGDSAAYFCASSPGTSGATDTQYFGPGTRLTVL.

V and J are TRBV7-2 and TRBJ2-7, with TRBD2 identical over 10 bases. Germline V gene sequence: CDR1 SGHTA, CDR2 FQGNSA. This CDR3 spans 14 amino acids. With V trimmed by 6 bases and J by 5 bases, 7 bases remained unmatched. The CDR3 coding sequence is TGTGCCAGCAGTTTACTAGCGGGGCAACACGAGCAGTACTTC. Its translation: CASSLLAGQHEQYF. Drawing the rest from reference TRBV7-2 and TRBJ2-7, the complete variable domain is GAGVSQSPSNKVTEKGKDVELRCDPISGHTALYWYRQSLGQGLEFLIYFQGNSAPDKSGLPSDRFSAERTGGSVSTLTIQRTQQEDSAVYLCASSLLAGQHEQYFGPGTRLTVT.

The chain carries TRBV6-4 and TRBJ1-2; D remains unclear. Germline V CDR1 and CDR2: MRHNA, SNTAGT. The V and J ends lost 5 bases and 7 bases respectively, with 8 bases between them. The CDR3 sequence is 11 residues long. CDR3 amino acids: CASSSEGGYTF. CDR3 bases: TGTGCCAGCAGTTCGGAAGGTGGCTACACCTTC.

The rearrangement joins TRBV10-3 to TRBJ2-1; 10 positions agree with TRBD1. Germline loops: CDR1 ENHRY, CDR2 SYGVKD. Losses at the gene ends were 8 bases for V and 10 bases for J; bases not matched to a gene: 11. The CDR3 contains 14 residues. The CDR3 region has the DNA TGTGCCATCGGAGGGACAGGGGCCCTCACGGAGCAGTTCTTC. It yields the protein CAIGGTGALTEQFF.

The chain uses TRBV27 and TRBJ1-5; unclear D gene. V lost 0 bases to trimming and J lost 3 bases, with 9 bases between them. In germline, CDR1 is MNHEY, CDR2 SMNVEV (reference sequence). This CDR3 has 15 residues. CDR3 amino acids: CASSLSFGINQPQHF. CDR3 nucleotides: TGTGCCAGCAGTTTATCGTTCGGCATCAATCAGCCCCAGCATTTT.

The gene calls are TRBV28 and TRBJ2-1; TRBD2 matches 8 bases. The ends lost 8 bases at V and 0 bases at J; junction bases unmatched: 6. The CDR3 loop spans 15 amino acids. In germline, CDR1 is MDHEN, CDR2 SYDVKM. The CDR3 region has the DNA TGTGCCAGCGCTGACAGCGGGGGCTCCTACAATGAGCAGTTCTTC. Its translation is CASADSGGSYNEQFF.

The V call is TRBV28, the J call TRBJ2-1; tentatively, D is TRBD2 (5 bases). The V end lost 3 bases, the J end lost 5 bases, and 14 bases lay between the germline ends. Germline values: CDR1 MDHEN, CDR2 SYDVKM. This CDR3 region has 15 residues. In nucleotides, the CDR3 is TGTGCCAGCAGTTTGGCGGGTAGTAGAAACAATGAGCAGTTCTTC. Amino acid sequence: CASSLAGSRNNEQFF. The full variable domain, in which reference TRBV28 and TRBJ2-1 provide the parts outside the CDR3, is DVKVTQSSRYLVKRTGEKVFLECVQDMDHENMFWYRQDPGLGLRLIYFSYDVKMKEKGDIPEGYSVSREKKERFSLILESASTNQTSMYLCASSLAGSRNNEQFFGPGTRLTVL.

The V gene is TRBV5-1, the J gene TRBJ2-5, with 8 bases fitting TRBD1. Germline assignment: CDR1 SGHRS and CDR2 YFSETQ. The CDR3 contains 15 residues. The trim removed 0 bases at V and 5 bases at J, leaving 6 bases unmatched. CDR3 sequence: CASSLEGTGGETQYF. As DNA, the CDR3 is TGCGCCAGCAGCTTGGAAGGGACAGGAGGTGAGACCCAGTACTTC.

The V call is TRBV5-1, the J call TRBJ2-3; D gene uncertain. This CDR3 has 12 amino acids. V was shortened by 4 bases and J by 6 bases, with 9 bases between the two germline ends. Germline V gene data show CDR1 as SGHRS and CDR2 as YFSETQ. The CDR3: CASSVDWDTQYF. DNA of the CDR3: TGCGCCAGCAGCGTTGACTGGGATACGCAGTATTTT.

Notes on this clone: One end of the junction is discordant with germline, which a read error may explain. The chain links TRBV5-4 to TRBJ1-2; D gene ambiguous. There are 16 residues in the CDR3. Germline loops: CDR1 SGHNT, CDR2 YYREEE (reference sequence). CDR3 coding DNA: TGCGCCAGCAGCCAAGAAAGAGACGTGAATCTCTATGGCTACACCTTC. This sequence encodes CASSQERDVNLYGYTF.

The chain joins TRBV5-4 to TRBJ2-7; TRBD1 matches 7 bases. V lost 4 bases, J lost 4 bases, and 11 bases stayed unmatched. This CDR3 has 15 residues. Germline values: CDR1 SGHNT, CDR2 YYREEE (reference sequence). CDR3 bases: TGTGCCAGCAGCGGGAATCCCGGGACAGAATACGAGCAGTACTTC. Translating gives CASSGNPGTEYEQYF.

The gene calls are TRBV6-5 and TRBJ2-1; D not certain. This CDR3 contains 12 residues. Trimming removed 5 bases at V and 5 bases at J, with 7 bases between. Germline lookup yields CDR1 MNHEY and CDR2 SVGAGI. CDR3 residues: CASSGPDNEQFF. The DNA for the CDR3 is TGTGCCAGCAGTGGGCCAGACAATGAGCAGTTCTTC.

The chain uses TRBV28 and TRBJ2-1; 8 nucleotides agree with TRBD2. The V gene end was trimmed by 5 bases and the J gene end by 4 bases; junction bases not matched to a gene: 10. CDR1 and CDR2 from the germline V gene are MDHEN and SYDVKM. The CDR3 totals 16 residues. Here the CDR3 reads CASSPGVGGVYNEQFF. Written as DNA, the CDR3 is TGTGCCAGCAGTCCCGGGGTCGGGGGGGTATACAATGAGCAGTTCTTC.

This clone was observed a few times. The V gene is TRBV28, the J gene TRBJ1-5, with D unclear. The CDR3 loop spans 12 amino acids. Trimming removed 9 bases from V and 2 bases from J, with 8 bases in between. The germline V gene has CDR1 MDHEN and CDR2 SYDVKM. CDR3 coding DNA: TGTGCCAGTAAGGAGGGCAATCAGCCCCAGCATTTT. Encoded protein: CASKEGNQPQHF.

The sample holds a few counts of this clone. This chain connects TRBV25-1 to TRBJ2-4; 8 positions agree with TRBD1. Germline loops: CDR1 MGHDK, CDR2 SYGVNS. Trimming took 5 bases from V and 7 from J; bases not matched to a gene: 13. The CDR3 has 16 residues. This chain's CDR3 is CASSREPRQGMNIQYF. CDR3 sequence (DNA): TGTGCCAGCAGTCGAGAGCCGAGACAGGGGATGAACATTCAGTACTTC.

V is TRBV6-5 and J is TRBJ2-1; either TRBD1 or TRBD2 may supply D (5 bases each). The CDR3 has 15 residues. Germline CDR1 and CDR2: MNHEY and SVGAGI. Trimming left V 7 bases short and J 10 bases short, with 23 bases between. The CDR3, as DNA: TGTGCCAGCACTAGCTTTGGGCTCCTGGGGCGCGAGCAGTTCTTC. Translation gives CASTSFGLLGREQFF.

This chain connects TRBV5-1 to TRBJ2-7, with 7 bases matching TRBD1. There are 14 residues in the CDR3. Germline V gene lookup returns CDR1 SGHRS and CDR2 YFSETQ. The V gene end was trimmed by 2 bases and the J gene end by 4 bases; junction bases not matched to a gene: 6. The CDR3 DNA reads TGCGCCAGCAGCTTCGGGACAGTACAGTACGAGCAGTACTTC. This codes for CASSFGTVQYEQYF. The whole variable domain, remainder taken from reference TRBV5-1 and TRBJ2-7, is KAGVTQTPRYLIKTRGQQVTLSCSPISGHRSVSWYQQTPGQGLQFLFEYFSETQRNKGNFPGRFSGRQFSNSRSEMNVSTLELGDSALYLCASSFGTVQYEQYFGPGTRLTVT.

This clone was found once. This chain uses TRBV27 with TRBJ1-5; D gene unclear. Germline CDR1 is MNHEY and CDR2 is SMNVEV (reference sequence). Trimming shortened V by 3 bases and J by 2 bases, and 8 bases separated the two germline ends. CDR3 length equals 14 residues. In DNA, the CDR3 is TGTGCCAGCAGTTTTGGGCAGGGCAATCAGCCCCAGCATTTT. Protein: CASSFGQGNQPQHF.

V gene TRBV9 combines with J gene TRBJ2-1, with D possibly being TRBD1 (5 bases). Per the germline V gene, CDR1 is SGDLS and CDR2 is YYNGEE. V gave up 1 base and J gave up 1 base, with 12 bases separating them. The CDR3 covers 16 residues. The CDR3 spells CASSVRTGYSYNEQFF. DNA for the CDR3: TGTGCCAGCAGCGTAAGAACAGGTTATTCCTACAATGAGCAGTTCTTC.

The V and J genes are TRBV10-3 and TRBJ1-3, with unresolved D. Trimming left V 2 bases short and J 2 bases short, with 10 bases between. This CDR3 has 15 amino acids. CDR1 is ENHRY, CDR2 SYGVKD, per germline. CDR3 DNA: TGTGCCATCAGTGAGCTCCGCAACGCTGGAAACACCATATATTTT. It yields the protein CAISELRNAGNTIYF.

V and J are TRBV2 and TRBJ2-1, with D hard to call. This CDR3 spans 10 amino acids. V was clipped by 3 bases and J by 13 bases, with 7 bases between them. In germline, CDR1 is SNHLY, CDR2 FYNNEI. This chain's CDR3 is CASSDGQQFF. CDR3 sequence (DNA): TGTGCCAGCAGTGACGGGCAACAGTTCTTC. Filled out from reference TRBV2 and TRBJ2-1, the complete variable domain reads EPEVTQTPSHQVTQMGQEVILRCVPISNHLYFYWYRQILGQKVEFLVSFYNNEISEKSEIFDDQFSVERPDGSNFTLKIRSTKLEDSAMYFCASSDGQQFFGPGTRLTVL.

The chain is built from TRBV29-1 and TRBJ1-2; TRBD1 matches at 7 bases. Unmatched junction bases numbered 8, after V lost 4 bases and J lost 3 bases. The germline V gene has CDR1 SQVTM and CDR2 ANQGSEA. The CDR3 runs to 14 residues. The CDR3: CSVVQGTEYYGYTF. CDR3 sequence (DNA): TGCAGCGTTGTACAGGGGACAGAGTACTATGGCTACACCTTC.